These 8 T cell receptor beta chains came from one sample sequenced in a study of cytomegalovirus exposure and HLA in healthy donors (TCRdb year 2017). Libraries were constructed by the immunoSEQ multiplex PCR assay. TCRdb limited this immuneACCESS table to in-frame rearrangements with V and J called. A share of clones is missing; checked studies link under half to unresolved V genes, and the rest is unexplained. The sample profile shows 90,000 to 150,000 clones; roughly 83% of them were found once. Clones ranked in the top ten supply approximately 4.9% of the sample. Sequenced: PBMCs. The receptor source for this set is a young man in good health and CMV-seronegative.

The chain joins TRBV7-2 to TRBJ2-1; a weak D match, TRBD1 (6 bases). Germline values: CDR1 SGHTA, CDR2 FQGNSA. The CDR3 covers 15 residues. V lost 5 bases, J lost 3 bases, and 14 bases lay in between. The CDR3 nucleotides read TGTGCCAGCAGCCCGACAGGATTTGACTACAATGAGCAGTTCTTC. Its translation: CASSPTGFDYNEQFF. The variable domain in full, with the rest retrieved from reference TRBV7-2 and TRBJ2-1, is GAGVSQSPSNKVTEKGKDVELRCDPISGHTALYWYRQSLGQGLEFLIYFQGNSAPDKSGLPSDRFSAERTGGSVSTLTIQRTQQEDSAVYLCASSPTGFDYNEQFFGPGTRLTVL.

V and J are TRBV5-1 and TRBJ1-2, with 7 bases matching TRBD1. After removal of 2 bases from V and 6 bases from J, the junction contained 16 bases not matched to a gene. The germline V gene has CDR1 SGHRS and CDR2 YFSETQ. The CDR3 is 17 residues long. CDR3 in amino acids: CASSFKGATGRLDGYTF. For the CDR3, the DNA is TGCGCCAGCAGCTTTAAGGGGGCCACAGGGAGACTTGATGGCTACACCTTC.

V and J are TRBV7-9 and TRBJ2-7; TRBD1 aligns across 11 bases. The V gene end was trimmed by 4 bases and the J gene end by 2 bases; junction bases not matched to a gene: 7. The CDR3 sequence is 16 residues long. Germline V gene lookup returns CDR1 SEHNR and CDR2 FQNEAQ (reference sequence). CDR3 residues: CASSSRGGQGAYEQYF. CDR3 DNA sequence: TGTGCCAGCAGCTCCCGGGGGGGACAGGGGGCCTACGAGCAGTACTTC. The full variable domain, in which reference TRBV7-9 and TRBJ2-7 provide the parts outside the CDR3, is DTGVSQNPRHKITKRGQNVTFRCDPISEHNRLYWYRQTLGQGPEFLTYFQNEAQLEKSRLLSDRFSAERPKGSFSTLEIQRTEQGDSAMYLCASSSRGGQGAYEQYFGPGTRLTVT.

This rearrangement joins TRBV30 to TRBJ2-1, with 9 bases lining up with TRBD2. The CDR3 is 16 amino acids. The J segment lost 8 bases and the V segment lost 3 bases, leaving 14 bases of the junction unmatched. The germline gives CDR1 GTSNPN, CDR2 SVGIG (reference sequence). The CDR3 reads CAWSPGAGGLQDEQFF. Written as DNA, the CDR3 is TGTGCCTGGAGCCCAGGAGCGGGGGGCCTCCAGGATGAGCAGTTCTTC.

The chain recombines TRBV6-1 with TRBJ1-4, with TRBD1 as a possible D gene (5 bases). This CDR3 has 15 residues. Germline V gene lookup returns CDR1 MNHNS and CDR2 SASEGT. Trimming cost V 2 bases and J 8 bases, with 15 bases left between them. CDR3 loop: CASSERGGVGEKLFF. For the CDR3, the DNA is TGTGCCAGCAGTGAACGGGGAGGGGTGGGAGAAAAACTGTTTTTT.

This clone has only one observation. V usage is TRBV27 and J usage is TRBJ1-1, with TRBD1 matching 8 bases. Germline assignment: CDR1 MNHEY and CDR2 SMNVEV (reference sequence). V gave up 6 bases and J gave up 6 bases; unmatched junction bases: 9. The CDR3 is 14 residues long. CDR3 coding DNA: TGTGCCAGCAGCCCTAGGACAGGGAGGTCTGAAGCTTTCTTT. Translation: CASSPRTGRSEAFF.

The J gene is TRBJ2-7, the V gene TRBV2; 11 bases map to TRBD2. In germline, CDR1 is SNHLY, CDR2 FYNNEI. CDR3 length: 15 amino acids. After removal of 3 bases from V and 2 bases from J, the junction contained 3 bases not matched to a gene. CDR3 in DNA: TGTGCCAGCAGTGACCCTAGCGGGGGGACCTACGAGCAGTACTTC. Its translation: CASSDPSGGTYEQYF.

This clone was observed once. This sequence joins TRBV11-3 and TRBJ2-7, with D possibly being TRBD2 (5 bases). This CDR3 has 15 residues. The germline CDR1 and CDR2 sequences are SGHNT and YENEEA. With 1 base removed from V and 3 bases from J, the gap between germline ends came to 13 bases. CDR3 nucleotide sequence: TGTGCCAGCAGCTTAGGAGGTGGGAGAGACTACGAGCAGTACTTC. It is translated as CASSLGGGRDYEQYF.